This T cell receptor beta chain was captured by sequencing in a study of shared clonotypes between healthy human individuals. The CDR3 consists of 14 residues. CDR1 is SNHLY and CDR2 is FYNNEI in the germline V gene. TCRdb keeps only in-frame clones here, not all; method: immunoSEQ multiplex PCR. The data hold about 120,000 clones, with around 65% observed a single time. This receptor was obtained from a woman aged 30 to 39 in good health. The gene calls are TRBV2 and TRBJ2-5; perhaps D is TRBD1 or TRBD2 (5 bases each). Near its end, the DNA agrees better with TRBJ2-7, so the J call may be wrong. The sample comprised memory CD8+ T cells sorted from blood. Indicated subset: CD45RO+ cells pooled with CCR7-negative TemRA cells. This CDR3 reads CASSQGTVTYEQYF. The CDR3 nucleotides read TGTGCCAGCAGCCAAGGGACGGTTACCTACGAGCAGTACTTC.